A single sample is the source of the 30 T cell receptor beta chains below, sequenced in a study of cytomegalovirus exposure and HLA in healthy donors. It was with 60 Vbeta and 13 Jbeta primers that the PCR ran. Assay: immunoSEQ multiplex PCR; the TCRdb copy retains only in-frame clones and omits some. The table lists approximately 150,000 clones, roughly 80% of them singletons. Sample: PBMCs. These receptors came from a man aged 35 to 55 in good health and CMV-seropositive.

V and J are TRBV19 and TRBJ1-6; perhaps TRBD1 as D (5 bases). V was pared by 6 bases and J by 6 bases, with 9 bases between. The CDR3 extends over 13 amino acids. CDR1 is LNHDA, CDR2 SQIVND, per germline (reference sequence). CDR3 coding DNA: TGTGCCAGTAGCCCGGGACTTAATTCACCCCTCCACTTT. Its translation is CASSPGLNSPLHF.

The chain uses TRBV5-1 and TRBJ2-1, with TRBD1 matching over 8 bases. This CDR3 region has 16 residues. Germline CDR1 reads SGHRS; CDR2 reads YFSETQ. Trimming removed 5 bases from V and 10 bases from J; junction bases left unmatched: 17. CDR3 sequence reads: CASRGLGQGKGWEQFF. CDR3 in DNA: TGCGCCAGCAGGGGCTTAGGACAGGGAAAAGGTTGGGAGCAGTTCTTC.

The chain carries TRBV9 and TRBJ1-1; TRBD1 agrees at 7 bases. The CDR3 is made up of 14 amino acids. CDR1 and CDR2 from the germline V gene are SGDLS and YYNGEE. V was pared by 4 bases and J by 1 base, with 4 bases of the junction left unmatched. The CDR3 region is CASSFTGANTEAFF. The CDR3 DNA reads as TGTGCCAGCAGCTTCACAGGGGCGAACACTGAAGCTTTCTTT.

This chain joins TRBV5-1 and TRBJ2-7; D perhaps matches TRBD1 (6 bases). The germline V and J ends were trimmed by 2 bases and 3 bases, with 9 bases remaining between them. The V gene's germline CDR1 is SGHRS and CDR2 YFSETQ. This CDR3 spans 13 amino acids. CDR3 protein: CASSFNRVYEQYF. Written as DNA, the CDR3 is TGCGCCAGCAGCTTCAACAGGGTCTACGAGCAGTACTTC.

This chain uses TRBV5-4 with TRBJ2-5; maybe TRBD2 (5 bases). Trimming stripped 5 bases from V and 7 bases from J, with 15 bases between. Germline V gene lookup returns CDR1 SGHNT and CDR2 YYREEE (reference sequence). This CDR3 region has 13 residues. Here the CDR3 reads CASSTNSEGTQYF. CDR3 DNA sequence: TGTGCCAGCAGTACGAACAGCGAGGGGACCCAGTACTTC. Drawing the rest from reference TRBV5-4 and TRBJ2-5, the complete variable domain is ETGVTQSPTHLIKTRGQQVTLRCSSQSGHNTVSWYQQALGQGPQFIFQYYREEENGRGNFPPRFSGLQFPNYSSELNVNALELDDSALYLCASSTNSEGTQYFGPGTRLLVL.

The chain is built from TRBV7-2 and TRBJ2-5, with D possibly being TRBD2 (6 bases). The CDR3 is 13 residues long. Germline CDR1 reads SGHTA; CDR2 reads FQGNSA. The ends were cut back, 3 bases at V and 5 bases at J, with 10 bases in the middle. DNA of the CDR3: TGTGCCAGCAGCTTGGGGGGTATGGAGACCCAGTACTTC. It is translated as CASSLGGMETQYF.

This sequence joins TRBV6-5 and TRBJ2-7; 8 positions agree with TRBD1. CDR3 length: 14 amino acids. From germline, CDR1 is MNHEY and CDR2 SVGAGI. J lost 5 bases, V lost 6 bases, and 9 bases had no gene match. The chain's CDR3 is CASRTRDRSHEQYF. In DNA, the CDR3 is TGTGCCAGCAGGACCCGGGACAGGTCCCACGAGCAGTACTTC.

The chain carries TRBV6-1 and TRBJ2-7; D is perhaps TRBD2 (6 bases). Trimming left V 6 bases short and J 2 bases short, with 17 bases between. Looked up from germline, CDR1 is MNHNS and CDR2 is SASEGT. This CDR3 is built from 15 residues. The CDR3 nucleotides are TGTGCCAGCAGGGGGGGACTCACCCAGGCCTACGAGCAGTACTTC. It encodes CASRGGLTQAYEQYF.

This clone was seen a few times. V is TRBV15 and J is TRBJ1-1; 8 nucleotides match TRBD1. The ends lost 3 bases at V and 11 bases at J; junction bases unmatched: 11. Germline V gene lookup returns CDR1 LNHNV and CDR2 YYDKDF (reference sequence). The CDR3 extends over 14 amino acids. The CDR3 DNA reads TGTGCCACCAGCAGCGGGTCAGGGGGCAGTGGGGCTTTCTTT. It encodes CATSSGSGGSGAFF. The full variable domain, rest sourced from reference TRBV15 and TRBJ1-1, is DAMVIQNPRYQVTQFGKPVTLSCSQTLNHNVMYWYQQKSSQAPKLLFHYYDKDFNNEADTPDNFQSRRPNTSFCFLDIRSPGLGDTAMYLCATSSGSGGSGAFFGQGTRLTVV.

In its sample, this clone was seen a few times. The rearrangement links TRBV5-1 to TRBJ2-2; D not resolved. In germline, CDR1 is SGHRS, CDR2 YFSETQ. Deletions cut 0 bases from V and 5 bases from J, with 32 bases between. This CDR3 comprises 22 residues. CDR3: CASSLAGGLSHQKPGNTGELFF. CDR3 DNA: TGCGCCAGCAGCTTGGCCGGCGGTCTGAGCCACCAGAAACCTGGAAATACCGGGGAGCTGTTTTTT. The full variable domain, in which reference TRBV5-1 and TRBJ2-2 provide the parts outside the CDR3, is KAGVTQTPRYLIKTRGQQVTLSCSPISGHRSVSWYQQTPGQGLQFLFEYFSETQRNKGNFPGRFSGRQFSNSRSEMNVSTLELGDSALYLCASSLAGGLSHQKPGNTGELFFGEGSRLTVL.

The rearrangement joins TRBV7-9 to TRBJ1-1; D ambiguous. Germline CDR1 and CDR2: SEHNR and FQNEAQ (reference sequence). The CDR3 is 13 amino acids. The germline V and J ends were trimmed by 1 base and 2 bases, with 5 bases remaining between them. The CDR3 loop is CASSLDSNTEAFF. The CDR3 DNA is TGTGCCAGCAGCTTAGACAGTAACACTGAAGCTTTCTTT.

The V gene is TRBV5-6, the J gene TRBJ1-1, with no clear D. With 5 bases removed from V and 7 bases from J, the gap between germline ends came to 15 bases. Germline lookup yields CDR1 SGHDT and CDR2 YYEEEE. The CDR3 consists of 13 residues. The CDR3 nucleotides read TGTGCCAGCAGACCCGGGTTGGGTGGTGAAGCTTTCTTT. It is translated as CASRPGLGGEAFF.

The V and J genes are TRBV27 and TRBJ2-5; 9 bases are shared with TRBD2. The trim removed 0 bases at V and 3 bases at J, leaving 2 bases unmatched. CDR1 MNHEY and CDR2 SMNVEV come from the germline V gene (reference sequence). The CDR3 extends over 15 amino acids. This chain's CDR3 is CASSLSTSGKETQYF. In nucleotides, the CDR3 is TGTGCCAGCAGTTTATCGACTAGCGGAAAAGAGACCCAGTACTTC.

The rearrangement links TRBV7-9 to TRBJ2-3; 8 bases match TRBD1. V lost 4 bases, J lost 3 bases, and 9 bases stayed unmatched. This CDR3 spans 16 amino acids. Germline CDR1 is SEHNR and CDR2 is FQNEAQ (reference sequence). The CDR3: CASSWTPGGRTDTQYF. CDR3 DNA sequence: TGTGCCAGCAGCTGGACCCCAGGGGGCCGGACAGATACGCAGTATTTT.

The gene calls are TRBV7-9 and TRBJ1-4; possibly TRBD1 for D (5 bases). The CDR3 is 16 amino acids. The V and J ends lost 4 bases and 0 bases respectively, with 12 bases between them. Looked up from germline, CDR1 is SEHNR and CDR2 is FQNEAQ (reference sequence). The chain's CDR3 is CASSSYTGPTNEKLFF. For the CDR3, the DNA is TGTGCCAGCAGCTCTTATACAGGTCCAACTAATGAAAAACTGTTTTTT.

This chain links TRBV6-5 with TRBJ1-1; weak D call: TRBD1 (6 bases). Germline values: CDR1 MNHEY, CDR2 SVGAGI. The CDR3 covers 13 residues. The germline V and J ends were trimmed by 5 bases and 0 bases, with 7 bases remaining between them. This CDR3 reads CASSGQLNTEAFF. The CDR3 DNA follows: TGTGCCAGCAGTGGACAGTTGAACACTGAAGCTTTCTTT.

This chain links TRBV7-9 with TRBJ2-2, with D perhaps TRBD1 (5 bases). The CDR3 spans 16 residues. From germline, CDR1 is SEHNR and CDR2 FQNEAQ (reference sequence). V was pared by 5 bases and J by 3 bases, with 16 bases between. The CDR3 sequence: CASSRAVGLDTGELFF. In nucleotides, the CDR3 is TGTGCCAGCAGCCGTGCAGTGGGGCTAGACACCGGGGAGCTGTTTTTT.

The chain couples TRBV28 to TRBJ1-2; D is unresolved. Germline CDR1 MDHEN, CDR2 SYDVKM. The CDR3 has 14 amino acids. Trimming removed 7 bases at V and 8 bases at J, with 20 bases between. The CDR3 reads CASNPHSPGQGYTF. The DNA of the CDR3 is TGTGCCAGCAACCCCCACAGCCCCGGTCAGGGCTACACCTTC.

The V gene is TRBV18, the J gene TRBJ1-1, with 10 positions matching TRBD1. Unmatched junction bases numbered 7, after V lost 6 bases and J lost 3 bases. This CDR3 region has 15 residues. The germline V gene has CDR1 KGHSH and CDR2 LQKENI. In DNA, the CDR3 is TGTGCCAGCTCCCTACGACAGGGGGCGGACACTGAAGCTTTCTTT. It yields the protein CASSLRQGADTEAFF.

The chain carries TRBV4-1 and TRBJ1-5; tentative D call: TRBD1 (5 bases). Trimming took 3 bases from V and 0 from J, leaving 18 bases between them. The CDR3 is 18 amino acids. Germline loops: CDR1 MGHRA, CDR2 YSYEKL. CDR3 bases: TGCGCCAGCAGCCATCTTCCGGGGACTGAGAGTAGCAATCAGCCCCAGCATTTT. This codes for CASSHLPGTESSNQPQHF.

The chain joins TRBV12-5 to TRBJ2-7; TRBD1 matches 7 bases. CDR1 and CDR2 from the germline V gene are LGHNT and FRNRAP. This CDR3 region has 12 residues. Trimming took 5 bases from V and 9 from J; bases not matched to a gene: 7. DNA for the CDR3: TGTGCTAGTGGTACCAACAGGGGACCGCAGTACTTC. Translating gives CASGTNRGPQYF.

The CDR3 DNA reads as TGTGCCATCAGTGAACAAGCGAACACCGGGGAGCTGTTTTTT. As protein: CAISEQANTGELFF. The rearrangement links TRBV10-3 to TRBJ2-2; unclear D gene. Germline-derived CDR1 and CDR2 are ENHRY and SYGVKD. V was pared by 3 bases and J by 0 bases, with 5 bases between. This CDR3 comprises 14 residues.

The chain is built from TRBV11-2 and TRBJ2-1, with TRBD2 as a possible D gene (6 bases). The CDR3 sequence is 12 residues long. Trimming took 4 bases from V and 9 from J, leaving 10 bases between them. In germline, CDR1 is SGHAT, CDR2 FQNNGV. The CDR3 sequence: CASSSLATEQFF. The CDR3 DNA is TGTGCCAGCAGCTCCCTAGCGACTGAGCAGTTCTTC. Full variable domain (rest looked up from reference TRBV11-2 and TRBJ2-1): EAGVAQSPRYKIIEKRQSVAFWCNPISGHATLYWYQQILGQGPKLLIQFQNNGVVDDSQLPKDRFSAERLKGVDSTLKIQPAKLEDSAVYLCASSSLATEQFFGPGTRLTVL.

The gene calls are TRBV27 and TRBJ1-2, with unresolved D. Germline V lookup: CDR1 MNHEY, CDR2 SMNVEV (reference sequence). The CDR3 sequence is 11 residues long. Trimming pared 5 bases from V and 4 bases from J, leaving 5 bases between. The chain's CDR3 is CASSGGYGYTF. The CDR3, as DNA: TGTGCCAGCAGTGGCGGCTATGGCTACACCTTC.

This chain joins TRBV5-1 and TRBJ2-7, with unresolved D. This CDR3 contains 14 residues. Deletions cut 5 bases from V and 2 bases from J, with 14 bases between. CDR1 is SGHRS and CDR2 is YFSETQ in the germline V gene. The CDR3 DNA follows: TGCGCCAGCAGGATGGAGACCACCGCCTACGAGCAGTACTTC. It codes for CASRMETTAYEQYF. Looking up the rest from reference TRBV5-1 and TRBJ2-7 gives the full variable domain: KAGVTQTPRYLIKTRGQQVTLSCSPISGHRSVSWYQQTPGQGLQFLFEYFSETQRNKGNFPGRFSGRQFSNSRSEMNVSTLELGDSALYLCASRMETTAYEQYFGPGTRLTVT.

This clone has a count of ten or more. The chain joins TRBV9 to TRBJ2-7; no firm D call. CDR1 and CDR2 from the germline V gene are SGDLS and YYNGEE. This CDR3 has 14 residues. The germline V and J ends were trimmed by 3 bases and 1 base, with 11 bases remaining between them. The CDR3 sequence: CASSGTVGSYEQYF. In DNA form, the CDR3 reads TGTGCCAGCAGCGGAACAGTTGGTTCCTACGAGCAGTACTTC.

The gene calls are TRBV6-5 and TRBJ2-7; perhaps TRBD2 as D (5 bases). Germline CDR1 is MNHEY and CDR2 is SVGAGI. Deletions cut 5 bases from V and 5 bases from J, with 10 bases between. The CDR3 extends over 12 amino acids. The CDR3 protein is CASSESGDEQYF. The CDR3 DNA sequence: TGTGCCAGCAGTGAATCCGGGGACGAGCAGTACTTC.

The CDR3 sequence is CASSVLDTGNTIYF. The CDR3 nucleotides are TGTGCCAGCAGCGTATTAGACACTGGAAACACCATATATTTT. The chain has TRBV9 and TRBJ1-3; no firm D call. The germline gives CDR1 SGDLS, CDR2 YYNGEE. V was clipped by 1 base and J by 2 bases, with 7 bases between them. This CDR3 is 14 amino acids long.

This clone was seen once. This rearrangement joins TRBV6-5 to TRBJ2-7, with 8 bases lining up with TRBD2. V lost 6 bases, J lost 3 bases, and 7 bases stayed unmatched. Germline values: CDR1 MNHEY, CDR2 SVGAGI. The CDR3 length is 14 residues. CDR3 sequence (DNA): TGTGCCAGCAGGCCTCGACTAGCGAGCTACGAGCAGTACTTC. Translated, it gives CASRPRLASYEQYF.

The chain links TRBV18 to TRBJ2-2; D is uncertain. Germline CDR1 and CDR2: KGHSH and LQKENI. The CDR3 covers 14 residues. The V end was cut by 3 bases, the J end by 5 bases, with 10 bases between. The CDR3 sequence: CASSPLTSTGELFF. Written as DNA, the CDR3 is TGTGCCAGCTCACCCCTCACATCTACCGGGGAGCTGTTTTTT.